A selection of T cell receptor beta chains follows, all from one sample in a study of post-analysis software for immune sequencing data. From the PCR reads, TCRdb called clonotypes with MiXCR, one entry per CDR3 protein. The sample has about 820,000 distinct CDR3 sequences, about 53% seen once. The sequenced material came from blood. All receptors derive from a girl aged 5-17 years with multiple sclerosis. The CDR3 runs from the conserved cysteine through the conserved F or W. D genes are given only for firm matches. Clone size is shown for a subset of rows, as once, few, many or a class of expanded clone.

>many|TRBJ2-7|TRBV20-1|TRBD2
TGCAGTGCCATCGGACTAGCGGGGGGTCGTGAGCAGTACTTC
CSAIGLAGGREQYF
>.|TRBJ2-1|TRBV19|TRBD2
TGTGCCAGTAGTATCGCTAGCGGGAGAGGCAATGAGCAGTTCTTC
CASSIASGRGNEQFF
>.|TRBJ2-7|TRBV20-1|TRBD1
TGCAGTGCCGCTTCCCCTCTTACAGGGGTTAGGGAATTTGCCTCCTACGAGCAGTACTTC
CSAASPLTGVREFASYEQYF
>.|TRBJ2-1|TRBV4-1|TRBD2
TGCGCCAGCAGCCATGCCAGCGGGAGCTCCTACAATGAGCAGTTCTTC
CASSHASGSSYNEQFF
>.|TRBJ2-3|TRBV4-1|.
TGCGCCAGCAGCGCCGGGACCGCCCCAGATACGCAGTATTTT
CASSAGTAPDTQYF
>.|TRBJ2-3|TRBV7-9|TRBD1
TGTGCCAGCAGCGCGGGACAGGGAGACGGTGTTACAGATACGCAGTATTTT
CASSAGQGDGVTDTQYF
>few|TRBJ2-7|TRBV20-1|.
TGCAGTGCTGAGGGGCCGGACCGTTCCTACGAGCAGTACTTC
CSAEGPDRSYEQYF
>few|TRBJ2-1|TRBV11-2|TRBD1
TGTGCCAGCAGCCCAGACAGGGTCGCGCAGTTCTTC
CASSPDRVAQFF
>few|TRBJ2-5|TRBV14|TRBD2
TGTGCCAGCAGCTTGCGACTAGCGGGAGGTGAAGAGACCCAGTACTTC
CASSLRLAGGEETQYF
>few|TRBJ2-1|TRBV28|TRBD2
TGTGCCAGCAGCCTCCGGGGTGCTAGCGGGAGTGGCGATGAGCAGTTCTTC
CASSLRGASGSGDEQFF
>.|TRBJ2-1|TRBV20-1|TRBD2
TGCAGTGCTAGAGATAGGGAGACTAGCGGGGGCGAGCAGTTCTTC
CSARDRETSGGEQFF
>.|TRBJ1-2|TRBV7-9|TRBD1
TGTGCCAGCAGCGGACAGGGCGGGAGTGGCTACACCTTC
CASSGQGGSGYTF
>few|TRBJ2-3|TRBV29-1|.
TGCAGCGTTGAAAAGAGACGCGGGAGCACAGATACGCAGTATTTT
CSVEKRRGSTDTQYF
>.|TRBJ1-5|TRBV7-2|TRBD1
TGTGCCAGCAGCTCAGACAGGGGTCAAGGCAATCAGCCCCAGCATTTT
CASSSDRGQGNQPQHF
>few|TRBJ2-3|TRBV5-5|.
TGTGCCAGCAGCTTGGCGCAGGGGATTTACACAGATACGCAGTATTTT
CASSLAQGIYTDTQYF
>few|TRBJ1-1|TRBV29-1|.
TGCAGCGCCGGGCGGGGGGCAGGAAACACTGAAGCTTTCTTT
CSAGRGAGNTEAFF
>.|TRBJ1-1|TRBV29-1|.
TGCAGCGTCCGGGGATTATTGAACACTGAAGCTTTCTTT
CSVRGLLNTEAFF
>few|TRBJ2-1|TRBV5-1|TRBD2
TGCGCCAGCAGCTTGGTACGGCTAGCGGGGGACAATGAGCAGTTCTTC
CASSLVRLAGDNEQFF
>few|TRBJ2-2|TRBV12-3/TRBV12-4|.
TGTGCCAGCAGTTTAATCTCTACAGCCTTGAACACCGGGGAGCTGTTTTTT
CASSLISTALNTGELFF
>few|TRBJ2-1|TRBV7-3|.
TGTGCCAGCAGCAAAGACAGAAACAATGAGCAGTTCTTC
CASSKDRNNEQFF
>.|TRBJ1-2|TRBV12-3/TRBV12-4|.
TGTGCCAGCAGTTTAGATAGGGTTTACTATGGCTACACCTTC
CASSLDRVYYGYTF
>.|TRBJ2-3|TRBV6-5|TRBD2
TGTGCCAGCAGTGCTAGCGGGGGCCTCACAGATACGCAGTATTTT
CASSASGGLTDTQYF
>few|TRBJ1-6|TRBV29-1|TRBD1
TGCAGCGTTGGCAGGGACAGGAATTCACCCCTCCACTTT
CSVGRDRNSPLHF
>.|TRBJ2-1|TRBV10-3|.
TGTGCCATCACCGGGGACTCGTACAATGAGCAGTTCTTC
CAITGDSYNEQFF
>once|TRBJ1-1|TRBV20-1|.
TGCAGTGCTAATAAGGGGGTGAACACTGAAGCTTTCTTT
CSANKGVNTEAFF
>.|TRBJ2-5|TRBV5-1|.
TGCGCCAGCAGGATGAGCAGGGCCGAAGAGACCCAGTACTTC
CASRMSRAEETQYF
>.|TRBJ2-7|TRBV12-3/TRBV12-4|.
TGTGCCAGCAGTCACGACTCGGGACATACCTACGAGCAGTACTTC
CASSHDSGHTYEQYF
>.|TRBJ2-6|TRBV9|TRBD1
TGTGCCAGCAGCGTAACGGACAGGGGTCGTGGGGCCAACGTCCTGACTTTC
CASSVTDRGRGANVLTF
>.|TRBJ2-5|TRBV10-3|.
TGTGCCATCAGTGCAACCGGGACGGACCAAGAGACCCAGTACTTC
CAISATGTDQETQYF
>.|TRBJ2-3|TRBV2|.
TGTGCCAGCAGTCTGGACACCCGCACAGATACGCAGTATTTT
CASSLDTRTDTQYF
>.|TRBJ2-7|TRBV27|.
TGTGCCAGCAGTTTCCCAGGGAGGATGGAGCAGTACTTC
CASSFPGRMEQYF
>.|TRBJ1-5|TRBV6-6|TRBD1
TGTGCCAGCAGAGAGCGGACAGGTGGGCCCCAGCCCCAGCATTTT
CASRERTGGPQPQHF
>.|TRBJ2-3|TRBV7-3|TRBD2
TGTGCCAGCAGCCCCAGCGGGAACACAGATACGCAGTATTTT
CASSPSGNTDTQYF
>.|TRBJ2-3|TRBV29-1|TRBD2
TGCAGCGTTGAAGGGACTAGCGGACACACAGATACGCAGTATTTT
CSVEGTSGHTDTQYF
>.|TRBJ1-2|TRBV7-9|.
TGTGCCAGCAGCTGGGACATTCCTAACTATGGCTACACCTTC
CASSWDIPNYGYTF
>.|TRBJ2-1|TRBV12-5|.
TGTGCTAGTGGCCCTACTCGGAGATTTGGGACACATGAGCAGTTCTTC
CASGPTRRFGTHEQFF
>few|TRBJ2-2|TRBV19|TRBD2
TGTGCCAGTATCAAAAGGACTAGCGGGAGCCGGGGGACCGGGGAGCTGTTTTTT
CASIKRTSGSRGTGELFF
>.|TRBJ2-1|TRBV6-1|TRBD2
TGTGCCAGCAGTGAAGAGAGCGGGAGCTTTCCGTTCTTC
CASSEESGSFPFF
>.|TRBJ1-1|TRBV21-1|.
TGTGCCAGCAGCAAAAAGGGGACAATGAACACTGAAGCTTTCTTT
CASSKKGTMNTEAFF
>few|TRBJ2-1|TRBV7-3|TRBD2
TGTGCCAGCAGCTTAGGGACTAGCCGTGTCGATGAGCAGTTCTTC
CASSLGTSRVDEQFF
>.|TRBJ2-1|TRBV5-1|.
TGCGCCAGCAGCCCCAGAGGGGCACCCAAGGGCAATGAGCAGTTCTTC
CASSPRGAPKGNEQFF
>.|TRBJ1-5|TRBV6-2/TRBV6-3|.
TGTGCCAGCAGTTACCGGTCGGGCAATCAGCCCCAGCATTTT
CASSYRSGNQPQHF
>.|TRBJ2-6|TRBV3-1|TRBD1
TGTGCCAGCAGCTTGAGACAGGGGACTGGGGCCAACGTCCTGACTTTC
CASSLRQGTGANVLTF
>.|TRBJ1-2|TRBV19|.
TGTGCCAGTAGTCTCGCACGGTCGAAGGGTCGGTCTAACTATGGCTACACCTTC
CASSLARSKGRSNYGYTF
>.|TRBJ1-1|TRBV5-1|.
TGCGCCAGCAGCTTGGTGGGGCAACCGGGCCCTGAAGCTTTCTTT
CASSLVGQPGPEAFF
>.|TRBJ2-3|TRBV5-1|TRBD1
TGCGCCAGCAGCTTGGGACAGGGTGGGGGAACAGATACGCAGTATTTT
CASSLGQGGGTDTQYF
>once|TRBJ2-1|TRBV5-1|TRBD2
TGCGCCAGCAGCCAACTAGCGGGTCCAGACAATGAGCAGTTCTTC
CASSQLAGPDNEQFF
>.|TRBJ1-4|TRBV3-1|TRBD1
TGTGCCAGCAGTCGACAGGGGGCTGGTCCGGGTCTGGAAAAACTGTTTTTT
CASSRQGAGPGLEKLFF